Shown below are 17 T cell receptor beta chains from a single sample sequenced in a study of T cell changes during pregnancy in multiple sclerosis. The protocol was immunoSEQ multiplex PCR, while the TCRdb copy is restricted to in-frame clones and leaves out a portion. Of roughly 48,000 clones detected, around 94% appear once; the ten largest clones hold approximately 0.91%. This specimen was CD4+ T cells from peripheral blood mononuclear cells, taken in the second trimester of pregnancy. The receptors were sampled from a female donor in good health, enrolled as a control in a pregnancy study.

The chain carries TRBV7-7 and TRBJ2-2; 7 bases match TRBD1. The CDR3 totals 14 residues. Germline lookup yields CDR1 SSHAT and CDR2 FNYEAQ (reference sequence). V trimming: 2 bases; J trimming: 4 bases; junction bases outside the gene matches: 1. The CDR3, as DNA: TGTGCCAGCAGCTTACAGGGGGTCACCGGGGAGCTGTTTTTT. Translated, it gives CASSLQGVTGELFF.

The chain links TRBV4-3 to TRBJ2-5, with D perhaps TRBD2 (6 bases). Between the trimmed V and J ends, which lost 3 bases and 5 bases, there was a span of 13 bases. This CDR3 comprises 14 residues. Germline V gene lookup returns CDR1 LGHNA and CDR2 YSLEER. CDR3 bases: TGCGCCAGCAGCCATTCGGGAGTAGGGGAGACCCAGTACTTC. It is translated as CASSHSGVGETQYF.

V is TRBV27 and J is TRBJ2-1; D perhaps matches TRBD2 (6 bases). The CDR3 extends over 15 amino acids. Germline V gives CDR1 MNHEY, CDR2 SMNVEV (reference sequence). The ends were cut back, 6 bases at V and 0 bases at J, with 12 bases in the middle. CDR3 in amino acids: CASRLGGASYNEQFF. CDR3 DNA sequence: TGTGCCAGCAGATTAGGAGGGGCCTCCTACAATGAGCAGTTCTTC.

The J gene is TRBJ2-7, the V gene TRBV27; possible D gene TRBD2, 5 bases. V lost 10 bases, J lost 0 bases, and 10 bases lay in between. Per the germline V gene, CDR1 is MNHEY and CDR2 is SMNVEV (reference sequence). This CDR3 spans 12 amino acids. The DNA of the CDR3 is TGTGCCATTGGGGAGAGCTCCTACGAGCAGTACTTC. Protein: CAIGESSYEQYF.

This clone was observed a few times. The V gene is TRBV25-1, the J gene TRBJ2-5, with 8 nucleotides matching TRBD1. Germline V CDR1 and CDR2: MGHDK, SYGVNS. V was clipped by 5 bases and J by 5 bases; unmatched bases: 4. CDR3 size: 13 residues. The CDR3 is CASSSTGVETQYF. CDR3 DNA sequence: TGTGCCAGCAGTTCGACAGGGGTGGAGACCCAGTACTTC.

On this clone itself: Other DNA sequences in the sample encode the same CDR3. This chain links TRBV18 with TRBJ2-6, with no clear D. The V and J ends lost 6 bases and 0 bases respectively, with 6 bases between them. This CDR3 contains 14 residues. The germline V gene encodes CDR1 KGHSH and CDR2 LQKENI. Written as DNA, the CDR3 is TGTGCCAGCTCGTCTAGCTCTGGGGCCAACGTCCTGACTTTC. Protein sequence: CASSSSSGANVLTF.

CDR3 loop: CASSSSGRGNEQFF. In DNA form, the CDR3 reads TGTGCCAGTAGTAGCAGCGGGAGGGGGAATGAGCAGTTCTTC. The V and J genes are TRBV19 and TRBJ2-1, with 10 bases aligning to TRBD2. V gave up 4 bases and J gave up 7 bases; unmatched junction bases: 4. The germline V gene encodes CDR1 LNHDA and CDR2 SQIVND (reference sequence). The CDR3 spans 14 residues. The whole variable domain, filled in from reference TRBV19 and TRBJ2-1, reads DGGITQSPKYLFRKEGQNVTLSCEQNLNHDAMYWYRQDPGQGLRLIYYSQIVNDFQKGDIAEGYSVSREKKESFPLTVTSAQKNPTAFYLCASSSSGRGNEQFFGPGTRLTVL.

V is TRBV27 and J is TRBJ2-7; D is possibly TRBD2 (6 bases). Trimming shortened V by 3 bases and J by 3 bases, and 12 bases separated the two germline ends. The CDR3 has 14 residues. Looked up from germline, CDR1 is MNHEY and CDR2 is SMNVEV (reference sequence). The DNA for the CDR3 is TGTGCCAGCAGTTTGTTCGGGGGAAACTACGAGCAGTACTTC. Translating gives CASSLFGGNYEQYF.

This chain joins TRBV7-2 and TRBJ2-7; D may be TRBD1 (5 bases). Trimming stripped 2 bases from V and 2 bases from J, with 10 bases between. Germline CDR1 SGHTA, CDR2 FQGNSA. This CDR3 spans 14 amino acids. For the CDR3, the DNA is TGTGCCAGCAGCTTAAATGAAGGGGCCTACGAGCAGTACTTC. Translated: CASSLNEGAYEQYF.

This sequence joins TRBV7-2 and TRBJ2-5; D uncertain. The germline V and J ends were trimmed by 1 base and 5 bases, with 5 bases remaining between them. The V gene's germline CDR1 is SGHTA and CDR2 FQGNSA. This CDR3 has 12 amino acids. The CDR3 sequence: CASSLVSETQYF. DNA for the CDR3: TGTGCCAGCAGCTTAGTGAGTGAGACCCAGTACTTC.

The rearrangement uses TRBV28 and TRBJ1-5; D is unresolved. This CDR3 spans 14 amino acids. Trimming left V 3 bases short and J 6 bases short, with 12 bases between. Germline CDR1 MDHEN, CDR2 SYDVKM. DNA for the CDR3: TGTGCCAGCAGTTTCGCGTACCCGGGTCAGCCCCAGCATTTT. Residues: CASSFAYPGQPQHF. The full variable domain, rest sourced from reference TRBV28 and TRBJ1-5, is DVKVTQSSRYLVKRTGEKVFLECVQDMDHENMFWYRQDPGLGLRLIYFSYDVKMKEKGDIPEGYSVSREKKERFSLILESASTNQTSMYLCASSFAYPGQPQHFGDGTRLSIL.

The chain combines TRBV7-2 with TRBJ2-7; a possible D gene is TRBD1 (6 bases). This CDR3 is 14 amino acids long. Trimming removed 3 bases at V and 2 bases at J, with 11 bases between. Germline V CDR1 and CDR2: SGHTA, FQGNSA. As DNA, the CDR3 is TGTGCCAGCAGCTTCGGACAGATTACCTACGAGCAGTACTTC. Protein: CASSFGQITYEQYF. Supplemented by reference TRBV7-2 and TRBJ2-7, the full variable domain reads GAGVSQSPSNKVTEKGKDVELRCDPISGHTALYWYRQSLGQGLEFLIYFQGNSAPDKSGLPSDRFSAERTGGSVSTLTIQRTQQEDSAVYLCASSFGQITYEQYFGPGTRLTVT.

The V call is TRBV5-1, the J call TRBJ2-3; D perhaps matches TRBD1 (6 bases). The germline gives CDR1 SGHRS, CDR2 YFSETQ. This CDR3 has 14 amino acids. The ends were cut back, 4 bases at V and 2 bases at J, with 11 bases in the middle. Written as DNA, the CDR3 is TGCGCCAGCAGCGACCGGGACAACACAGATACGCAGTATTTT. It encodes CASSDRDNTDTQYF.

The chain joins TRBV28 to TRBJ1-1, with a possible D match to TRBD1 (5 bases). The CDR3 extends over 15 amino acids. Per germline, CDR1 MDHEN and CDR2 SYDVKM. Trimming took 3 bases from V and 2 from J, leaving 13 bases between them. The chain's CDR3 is CASSFVGGTNTEAFF. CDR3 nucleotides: TGTGCCAGCAGTTTCGTCGGAGGGACTAACACTGAAGCTTTCTTT.

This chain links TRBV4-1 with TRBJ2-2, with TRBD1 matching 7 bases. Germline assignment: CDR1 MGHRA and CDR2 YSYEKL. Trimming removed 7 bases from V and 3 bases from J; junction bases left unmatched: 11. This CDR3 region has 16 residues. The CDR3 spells CASKTGQSGDTGELFF. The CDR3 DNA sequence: TGCGCCAGCAAGACGGGACAGTCCGGGGACACCGGGGAGCTGTTTTTT.

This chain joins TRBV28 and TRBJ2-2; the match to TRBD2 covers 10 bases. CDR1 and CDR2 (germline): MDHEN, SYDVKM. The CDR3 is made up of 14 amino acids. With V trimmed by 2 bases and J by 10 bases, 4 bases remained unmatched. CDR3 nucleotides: TGTGCCAGCAGTTTAAGGCTAGCGGGGGTGGAGCTGTTTTTT. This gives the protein CASSLRLAGVELFF.

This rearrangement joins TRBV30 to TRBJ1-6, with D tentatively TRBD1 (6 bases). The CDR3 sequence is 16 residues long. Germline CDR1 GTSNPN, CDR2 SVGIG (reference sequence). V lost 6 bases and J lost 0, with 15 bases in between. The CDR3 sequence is CACHPRGNSYNSPLHF. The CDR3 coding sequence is TGTGCCTGCCACCCGAGGGGGAACTCCTATAATTCACCCCTCCACTTT.